This T cell receptor (beta chain) comes out of a study of T cells in Graves' hyperthyroidism and ophthalmopathy. This clonotype has just a few counts. Its antigen remains unknown. The CDR3 length is 13 residues. Trimming removed 3 bases at V and 10 bases at J, with 16 bases between. Germline loops: CDR1 SGHRS, CDR2 YFSETQ. General study findings and limits: Ophthalmopathy and stable hyperthyroidism were separated by a 13 V-J model. It was a median approximately six months before onset that the model predicted ophthalmopathy. Researchers found most expanded thyroid clonotypes above 0.001 in blood as well.

RNA transcripts provided the source from which TCR beta CDR3 regions were amplified. The study used the HTBI primer set for a first-round RT-PCR of the TCR CDR3. TCRdb analysed the multiplex PCR reads with MiXCR anew, one entry per CDR3 protein. Of around 560,000 distinct CDR3 sequences listed, 16% are singletons. The PBMCs studied were ones that came from 10 ml fresh peripheral blood. The rearrangement joins TRBV5-1 to TRBJ1-1; TRBD1 is a possible D gene (5 bases). Specimen: blood. The clonotype was recovered from a woman between 18 and 29 years old with Graves' hyperthyroidism. CDR3 loop: CASSSGLAESAFF. In DNA, the CDR3 is TGCGCCAGCAGCTCGGGACTTGCAGAGTCAGCTTTCTTT.